The clone carrying this T cell receptor beta chain was detected only once. CDR1 DFQATT and CDR2 SNEGSKA come from the germline V gene (reference sequence). The CDR3 extends over 18 amino acids. Losses at the gene ends were 0 bases for V and 8 bases for J; bases not matched to a gene: 15. No cell sorting was done before RNA was extracted from the tissue. More than 3 cm separated this lung sample from the edge of the tumor. The data were taken from a study of tumor and adjacent non-tumor tissue in lung cancer. Three rounds of nested PCR, following a modified ARM-PCR protocol, produced the TCRbeta library. TCRdb reprocessed the multiplex PCR reads via MiXCR and lists one record per CDR3 protein. The data hold fewer than 90,000 distinct CDR3 sequences, with 76% observed a single time.

The TCR originated in a woman aged 45-65 years with non-small cell lung cancer. V and J are TRBV20-1 and TRBJ2-1; 11 bases fit TRBD1. Sequencing was done on a sample of distant non-tumor lung tissue. CDR3 region: CSAREHERGGQGAYEQFF. The CDR3 DNA is TGCAGTGCTAGAGAGCACGAAAGGGGTGGACAGGGGGCCTATGAGCAGTTCTTC.